Below are 25 T cell receptor beta chains sequenced from a single sample in a study of T cell repertoires in cytomegalovirus infection. These TCRs are of unknown antigen specificity. TCRdb reanalysed the reads using MiXCR and keeps one entry per CDR3 protein. The sample lists 200,000 to 250,000 distinct CDR3 sequences, approximately 40% seen once, with about 60% in the top ten. Specimen: CD8+ T cells from cultured PBMCs, collected from culture after CMV antigen stimulation. These receptors all come from a human donor in good health (CMV status not recorded). Some clones in this sample may be carry-over from other donors' samples.

The chain uses TRBV24-1 and TRBJ2-7; a possible D gene is TRBD1 (5 bases). Looked up from germline, CDR1 is KGHDR and CDR2 is SFDVKD. CDR3 size: 14 residues. V lost 1 base and J lost 5, with 11 bases in between. The CDR3 region is CATSDFRTSNEQYF. CDR3 DNA: TGTGCCACCAGTGATTTCAGGACATCGAACGAGCAGTACTTC.

J is TRBJ2-1 and V is TRBV5-1; unclear D gene. Germline V lookup: CDR1 SGHRS, CDR2 YFSETQ. This CDR3 has 12 residues. V lost 0 bases and J lost 10, with 8 bases in between. CDR3 coding DNA: TGCGCCAGCAGCTTGGAGGCGCGAGAGCAGTTCTTC. This translates into CASSLEAREQFF.

The gene calls are TRBV7-6 and TRBJ1-3, with D uncertain. CDR1 SGHVS and CDR2 FNYEAQ come from the germline V gene. V lost 3 bases and J 4 bases, leaving 7 bases between the germline ends. This CDR3 is built from 13 residues. The CDR3 region has the DNA TGTGCCAGCAGCTTTTCGGGCGGAAACACCATATATTTT. Its protein is CASSFSGGNTIYF.

The chain recombines TRBV6-1 with TRBJ2-1, with a weak D call TRBD2 (5 bases). Per germline, CDR1 MNHNS and CDR2 SASEGT. The V end was cut by 3 bases, the J end by 5 bases, with 20 bases between. The CDR3 is made up of 17 amino acids. The CDR3 DNA follows: TGTGCCAGCAGTGAGGACGGCGGACTTACGTCTAACAATGAGCAGTTCTTC. This gives the protein CASSEDGGLTSNNEQFF.

The rearrangement uses TRBV7-3 and TRBJ2-1; D is undetermined. The ends were cut back, 1 base at V and 4 bases at J, with 11 bases in the middle. Germline V gene sequence: CDR1 SGHTA, CDR2 FQGTGA. The CDR3 has 15 amino acids. The CDR3 DNA reads as TGTGCCAGCAGCTTAAGGAAGGGCGCTTACAATGAGCAGTTCTTC. It yields the protein CASSLRKGAYNEQFF. Filled out from reference TRBV7-3 and TRBJ2-1, the complete variable domain reads GAGVSQTPSNKVTEKGKYVELRCDPISGHTALYWYRQSLGQGPEFLIYFQGTGAADDSGLPNDRFFAVRPEGSVSTLKIQRTERGDSAVYLCASSLRKGAYNEQFFGPGTRLTVL.

The CDR3 spells CASRWDRGNQPQHF. The CDR3 nucleotides read TGTGCCAGCAGATGGGACAGGGGCAATCAGCCCCAGCATTTT. This chain joins TRBV28 and TRBJ1-5; TRBD1 matches at 9 bases. J gave up 2 bases and V 6 bases, and 2 bases lay outside the gene matches. The CDR3 consists of 14 residues. Per germline, CDR1 MDHEN and CDR2 SYDVKM. Variable domain in full (rest from reference TRBV28 and TRBJ1-5): DVKVTQSSRYLVKRTGEKVFLECVQDMDHENMFWYRQDPGLGLRLIYFSYDVKMKEKGDIPEGYSVSREKKERFSLILESASTNQTSMYLCASRWDRGNQPQHFGDGTRLSIL.

V usage is TRBV27 and J usage is TRBJ2-6; no clear D gene. Germline V gives CDR1 MNHEY, CDR2 SMNVEV (reference sequence). This CDR3 contains 13 residues. The ends were cut back, 5 bases at V and 2 bases at J, with 4 bases in the middle. CDR3 protein: CASSKPGANVLTF. The DNA for the CDR3 is TGTGCCAGCAGTAAGCCTGGGGCCAACGTCCTGACTTTC.

The chain recombines TRBV5-1 with TRBJ1-1, with a weak D call TRBD1 (6 bases). Germline V gene data show CDR1 as SGHRS and CDR2 as YFSETQ. V shed 3 bases and J shed 3 bases, with 18 bases lying between them. The length of the CDR3 is 16 residues. DNA for the CDR3: TGCGCCAGCAGCTCCGAATCCCCCCCAGGGGACACTGAAGCTTTCTTT. Amino acid sequence: CASSSESPPGDTEAFF.

This chain connects TRBV4-1 to TRBJ1-2; TRBD1 might be the D (6 bases). V was trimmed by 0 bases and J by 3 bases, leaving 17 bases between them. CDR3 length: 17 amino acids. Germline V lookup: CDR1 MGHRA, CDR2 YSYEKL. In DNA form, the CDR3 reads TGCGCCAGCAGCCAAGATAGAGGACCCTCAGGGGACTATGGCTACACCTTC. Translating it yields CASSQDRGPSGDYGYTF.

The chain uses TRBV7-9 and TRBJ2-7; 11 bases match TRBD2. The CDR3 loop spans 16 amino acids. CDR1 and CDR2 from the germline V gene are SEHNR and FQNEAQ (reference sequence). Trimming removed 5 bases from V and 1 base from J; junction bases left unmatched: 7. Here the CDR3 reads CASSPPTSGGSYEQYF. The CDR3 DNA reads TGTGCCAGCAGCCCTCCCACTAGCGGGGGATCCTACGAGCAGTACTTC.

The DNA for the CDR3 is TGCAGTGCCCTAATAGCGGAAAGCCAAGAGACCCAGTACTTC. Its protein product is CSALIAESQETQYF. V gene TRBV20-1 combines with J gene TRBJ2-5; D is perhaps TRBD2 (6 bases). V lost 6 bases and J lost 1, with 15 bases in between. Germline V CDR1 and CDR2: DFQATT, SNEGSKA (reference sequence). The length of the CDR3 is 14 residues.

The chain carries TRBV28 and TRBJ2-5; TRBD2 matches at 16 bases. The CDR3 has 17 amino acids. CDR1 is MDHEN and CDR2 is SYDVKM in the germline V gene. V lost 4 bases and J lost 2; bases outside the gene matches: 4. CDR3 nucleotide sequence: TGTGCCAGCAGTTGGCGGGGACTAGCGGGGGGGCAAGAGACCCAGTACTTC. This codes for CASSWRGLAGGQETQYF.

This clonotype was seen a single time. The chain combines TRBV27 with TRBJ2-7; D not resolved. The CDR3 runs 14 residues. Trimming stripped 5 bases from V and 0 bases from J, with 11 bases between. From germline, CDR1 is MNHEY and CDR2 SMNVEV (reference sequence). Here the CDR3 DNA reads TGTGCCAGCAGTGGACGGCTAAGCTCCTACGAGCAGTACTTC. It yields the protein CASSGRLSSYEQYF.

The chain combines TRBV9 with TRBJ2-1; D is unresolved. The CDR3 consists of 16 residues. V lost 4 bases, J lost 4 bases, and 18 bases lay in between. Per the germline V gene, CDR1 is SGDLS and CDR2 is YYNGEE. The CDR3 here is CASSLVSRLDYNEQFF. CDR3 nucleotide sequence: TGTGCCAGCAGCCTTGTGAGTCGGCTGGATTACAATGAGCAGTTCTTC.

The gene calls are TRBV12-3 or TRBV12-4 and TRBJ2-3; 12 bases match TRBD1. The CDR3 runs 17 residues. V lost 4 bases and J lost 5; bases outside the gene matches: 10. The CDR3 loop reads CASSSTAGTGGRDTQYF. CDR3 DNA: TGTGCCAGCAGTTCAACAGCCGGGACAGGGGGCCGAGATACGCAGTATTTT.

The chain joins TRBV6-6 to TRBJ1-1; 12 positions match TRBD1. Germline values: CDR1 MNHNY, CDR2 SVGAGI (reference sequence). V gave up 6 bases and J gave up 1 base; unmatched junction bases: 6. The CDR3 runs 16 residues. The CDR3: CASSRDRGRRNTEAFF. The CDR3 coding sequence is TGTGCCAGCAGCCGGGACAGGGGGCGGCGGAACACTGAAGCTTTCTTT.

The rearrangement links TRBV11-2 to TRBJ2-5, with D perhaps TRBD1 or TRBD2 (5 bases each). The germline gives CDR1 SGHAT, CDR2 FQNNGV. The CDR3 is 16 residues long. V lost 6 bases, J lost 5 bases, and 22 bases lay in between. The CDR3 DNA reads TGTGCCAGCAGTCTCCAAGTGGGGACCGAGGGGGAGACCCAGTACTTC. It translates to CASSLQVGTEGETQYF.

In this sample, this clonotype turned up a few times. The J gene is TRBJ2-1, the V gene TRBV13; 10 positions agree with TRBD1. CDR3 length equals 16 residues. V trimming: 1 base; J trimming: 4 bases; junction bases outside the gene matches: 4. Germline CDR1 and CDR2: PRHDT and FYEKMQ (reference sequence). The DNA for the CDR3 is TGTGCCAGCAGCTTAGCCCGGACAGGGGGGTACAATGAGCAGTTCTTC. It is translated as CASSLARTGGYNEQFF.

The chain carries TRBV27 and TRBJ1-1, with D tentatively TRBD1 (6 bases). The germline V gene encodes CDR1 MNHEY and CDR2 SMNVEV (reference sequence). There are 14 residues in the CDR3. V dropped 3 bases and J dropped 4 bases, with 12 bases sitting between them. The CDR3 DNA is TGTGCCAGCAGTTTGTCCAGGGGTTCCACTGAAGCTTTCTTT. It specifies CASSLSRGSTEAFF.

The V call is TRBV28, the J call TRBJ2-7, with D maybe TRBD2 (5 bases). CDR1 is MDHEN, CDR2 SYDVKM, per germline. The CDR3 loop spans 15 amino acids. Deletions cut 0 bases from V and 6 bases from J, with 15 bases between. CDR3 coding DNA: TGTGCCAGCAGTTTATGGAGGGCGCCTACTTTCGAGCAGTACTTC. Residues: CASSLWRAPTFEQYF.

The J gene is TRBJ1-2, the V gene TRBV28, with TRBD1 matching over 7 bases. The germline CDR1 and CDR2 sequences are MDHEN and SYDVKM. V shed 8 bases and J 3 bases; nucleotides not matched to a gene: 12. The CDR3 runs 15 residues. The CDR3, as DNA: TGTGCCAGCGGTCCGTGGAGGGGGCCGGACTATGGCTACACCTTC. Translating it yields CASGPWRGPDYGYTF.

This clonotype was detected only a few times. The chain carries TRBV7-6 and TRBJ2-1; 8 nucleotides match TRBD2. Per germline, CDR1 SGHVS and CDR2 FNYEAQ. The CDR3 is 14 residues long. V was pared by 8 bases and J by 7 bases, with 10 bases of the junction left unmatched. This chain's CDR3 is CASAESSGWNEQFF. CDR3 in DNA: TGTGCCAGCGCCGAGTCTAGCGGGTGGAATGAGCAGTTCTTC.

This sequence joins TRBV6-1 and TRBJ2-7; 9 nucleotides agree with TRBD1. This CDR3 is 12 amino acids long. Per germline, CDR1 MNHNS and CDR2 SASEGT. J lost 4 bases, V lost 8 bases, and 3 bases had no gene match. In DNA, the CDR3 is TGTGCCAGCGCGACAGGGGGTTACGAGCAGTACTTC. It is translated as CASATGGYEQYF.

The rearrangement uses TRBV20-1 and TRBJ2-5; the D gene could be TRBD1 or TRBD2 (6 bases each). Germline V gene sequence: CDR1 DFQATT, CDR2 SNEGSKA (reference sequence). The CDR3 spans 14 residues. V lost 0 bases, J lost 6 bases, and 14 bases lay in between. The CDR3 DNA is TGCAGTGCTAGAGATCGAGGGGGGCAAAAGACCCAGTACTTC. This codes for CSARDRGGQKTQYF.

CDR3 nucleotides: TGTGCCAGCAGTGCTCCTAGCGGGGGTAGCACAGATACGCAGTATTTT. Protein sequence: CASSAPSGGSTDTQYF. The chain couples TRBV2 to TRBJ2-3; 10 positions match TRBD2. The CDR3 length is 16 residues. The J segment lost 0 bases and the V segment lost 4 bases, leaving 4 bases of the junction unmatched. The germline V gene encodes CDR1 SNHLY and CDR2 FYNNEI. Variable domain in full (rest from reference TRBV2 and TRBJ2-3): EPEVTQTPSHQVTQMGQEVILRCVPISNHLYFYWYRQILGQKVEFLVSFYNNEISEKSEIFDDQFSVERPDGSNFTLKIRSTKLEDSAMYFCASSAPSGGSTDTQYFGPGTRLTVL.